These 6 T cell receptor beta chains were sequenced from one sample in a study of cytomegalovirus exposure and HLA in healthy donors. The PCR had 60 Vbeta and 13 Jbeta primers. TCRdb's table, derived via immunoSEQ multiplex PCR, lists solely in-frame clones and lacks some. The sample carries more than 95,000 clones, around 61% recorded once. Sequencing was carried out using PBMCs. Every receptor here comes from a woman between 45 and 60 years old in good health and CMV-seronegative.

The chain combines TRBV6-9 with TRBJ2-5; the match to TRBD1 covers 7 bases. This CDR3 contains 15 residues. The germline CDR1 and CDR2 sequences are MNHGY and SVAAGI. J lost 5 bases, V lost 4 bases, and 10 bases had no gene match. The CDR3 DNA reads as TGTGCCAGCAGTTGCCAGGGGGTAGGTGAGGAGACCCAGTACTTC. This gives the protein CASSCQGVGEETQYF.

The gene calls are TRBV11-3 and TRBJ2-7, with D possibly matching TRBD2 (6 bases). This CDR3 contains 16 residues. The V gene lost 5 bases and the J gene lost 0 bases, with 17 bases spanning the gap. The germline gives CDR1 SGHNT, CDR2 YENEEA. The CDR3 sequence: CASSPTAGPFSYEQYF. The CDR3 nucleotides are TGTGCCAGCAGCCCCACCGCGGGACCTTTCTCCTACGAGCAGTACTTC.

The chain carries TRBV6-6 and TRBJ2-5; D is unresolved. Per the germline V gene, CDR1 is MNHNY and CDR2 is SVGAGI (reference sequence). This CDR3 has 13 residues. V lost 1 base to trimming and J lost 3 bases, with 6 bases between them. The CDR3 DNA follows: TGTGCCAGCAGTTACTTCTCGGAAGAGACCCAGTACTTC. This encodes CASSYFSEETQYF.

The chain joins TRBV19 to TRBJ2-4; D may be TRBD1 (6 bases). The CDR3 extends over 14 amino acids. Germline V gene data show CDR1 as LNHDA and CDR2 as SQIVND (reference sequence). V lost 5 bases and J lost 0, with 8 bases in between. The CDR3 nucleotides read TGTGCCAGTAGTCAACAGGGAGCCAAAAACATTCAGTACTTC. Its translation: CASSQQGAKNIQYF. The full variable domain, with the rest looked up from reference TRBV19 and TRBJ2-4, is DGGITQSPKYLFRKEGQNVTLSCEQNLNHDAMYWYRQDPGQGLRLIYYSQIVNDFQKGDIAEGYSVSREKKESFPLTVTSAQKNPTAFYLCASSQQGAKNIQYFGAGTRLSVL.

This sequence joins TRBV5-1 and TRBJ1-3; tentative D call: TRBD1 (6 bases). Germline V gene lookup returns CDR1 SGHRS and CDR2 YFSETQ. The CDR3 is 14 amino acids. The V end was cut by 3 bases, the J end by 1 base, with 8 bases between. The CDR3 sequence is CASSWGTSGNTIYF. As DNA, the CDR3 is TGCGCCAGCAGCTGGGGGACATCTGGAAACACCATATATTTT.

The V and J genes are TRBV6-5 and TRBJ1-2; 7 bases fit TRBD1. The CDR3 consists of 14 residues. Losses at the gene ends were 6 bases for V and 8 bases for J; bases not matched to a gene: 12. From germline, CDR1 is MNHEY and CDR2 SVGAGI. CDR3 sequence (DNA): TGTGCCAGCAGGATGACAGGGAATGTATACGGCTACACCTTC. The encoded protein is CASRMTGNVYGYTF.